These T cell receptor beta chains were read from a single sample in a study of blood T cell repertoires in COVID-19. TCRdb keeps only in-frame clones here, not all; method: immunoSEQ multiplex PCR. The sample shows roughly 250,000 clones, over 90% of them seen only once. The sequenced material came from peripheral blood. The origin of the receptors is a man aged 25 to 40 with COVID-19, enrolled during active disease. Each CDR3 is given with its conserved first and last residue. The order of the fields is J gene, D gene, V gene, clone size, CDR3 DNA, CDR3 protein. A D gene is named only where the DNA matches it firmly. A row's size may be missing; if present it is once, few, many or a size class.

>TRBJ2-7|.|TRBV11-2|.
TGTGCCAGCAACTTAATATCCTACGAGCAGTACTTC
CASNLISYEQYF
>TRBJ2-7|.|TRBV7-2|.
TGTGCCAGCAGCTCCTACAGGGACTCCTACGAGCAGTACTTC
CASSSYRDSYEQYF
>TRBJ1-3|.|TRBV7-9|.
TGTGCCAGCAACGGGAGAGCCTCTGGAAACACCATATATTTT
CASNGRASGNTIYF
>TRBJ2-2|.|TRBV6-1|.
TGTGCCAGCAGTGACCTCCGGGCCGGGGAGCTGTTTTTT
CASSDLRAGELFF
>TRBJ1-4|.|TRBV5-1|.
TGCGCCAGCAGCTCCAAACAGGGAGGGGATGAAAAACTGTTTTTT
CASSSKQGGDEKLFF
>TRBJ1-2|.|TRBV18|once
TGTGCCAGCTCACCTGAGGGAGGCTCTGGCTACACCTTC
CASSPEGGSGYTF
>TRBJ2-5|TRBD2|TRBV5-6|.
TGTGCCAGCAGCTCGATATTAGCGGGAGACTACCAAGAGACCCAGTACTTC
CASSSILAGDYQETQYF
>TRBJ2-5|.|TRBV5-1|.
TGCGCCAGCACTTCAACCGGAGAGACCCAGTACTTC
CASTSTGETQYF
>TRBJ1-2|TRBD1|TRBV29-1|.
TGCAGCGTGGCCAAAACAGGGGAGAATGGCTACACCTTC
CSVAKTGENGYTF
>TRBJ1-1|.|TRBV28|.
TGTGCCAGCATCTTAAGGGGGGGCACTGAAGCTTTCTTT
CASILRGGTEAFF
>TRBJ2-7|.|TRBV7-9|.
TGTGCCAGCAGCTTATCCCAGACTACCTACGAGCAGTACTTC
CASSLSQTTYEQYF
>TRBJ1-1|.|TRBV25-1|.
TGTGCCAGCAGGACCGCCGCAGGGTTGAACACTGAAGCTTTCTTT
CASRTAAGLNTEAFF
>TRBJ1-1|.|TRBV6-5|.
TGTGCCAGCACTATCAGAGGAGCCATGAACACTGAAGCTTTCTTT
CASTIRGAMNTEAFF
>TRBJ1-2|TRBD1|TRBV6-6|.
TGTGCCAGCAGTGGGCAGGGGGCGTTTGGCTACACCTTC
CASSGQGAFGYTF
>TRBJ2-3|.|TRBV27|.
TGTGCCAGCAGTTGGTTCGGCGGTCTCACAGATACGCAGTATTTT
CASSWFGGLTDTQYF